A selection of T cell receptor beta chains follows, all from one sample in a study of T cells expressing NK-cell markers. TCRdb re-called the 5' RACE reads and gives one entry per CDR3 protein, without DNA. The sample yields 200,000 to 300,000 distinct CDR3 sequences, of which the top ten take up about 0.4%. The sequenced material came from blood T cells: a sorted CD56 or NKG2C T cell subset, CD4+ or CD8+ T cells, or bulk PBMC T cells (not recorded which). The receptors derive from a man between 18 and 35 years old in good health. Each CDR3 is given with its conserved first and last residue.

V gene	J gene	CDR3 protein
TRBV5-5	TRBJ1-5	CASSLWGSALNQPQHF
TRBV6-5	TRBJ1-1	CASDKRTPTEAFF
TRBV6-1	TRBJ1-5	CASSEAHLSNQPQHF
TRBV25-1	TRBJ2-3	CASTLTGTDTQYF
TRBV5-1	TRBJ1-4	CASSGGTTYEKLFF
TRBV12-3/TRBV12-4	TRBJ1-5	CASRASTISNQPQHF
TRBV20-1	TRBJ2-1	CSALGRGWQFF
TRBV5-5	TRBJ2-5	CASSSLYGETQYF
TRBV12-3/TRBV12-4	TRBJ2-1	CASSPSGLAGKDEQFF
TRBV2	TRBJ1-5	CASSESSNQPQHF
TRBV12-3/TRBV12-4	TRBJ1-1	CACAPGGLGTEAFF
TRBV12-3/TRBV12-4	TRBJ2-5	CASRISGSIETQYF
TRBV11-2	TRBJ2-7	CASSSDAGQGAGEQYF
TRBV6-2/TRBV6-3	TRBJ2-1	CASAQGDGRSPYGFF
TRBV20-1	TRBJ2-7	CSASSLAGNYEQYF
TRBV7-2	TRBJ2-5	CASSRASGKETQYF
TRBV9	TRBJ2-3	CASSGMTGGTDTQYF
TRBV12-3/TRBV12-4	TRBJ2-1	CASSLSRLAGGSNEQFF
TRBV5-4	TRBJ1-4	CASSLGQGLGEKLFF
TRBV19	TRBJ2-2	CASTDRGWTGELFF
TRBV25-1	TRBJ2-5	CASSEWGGDQETQYF
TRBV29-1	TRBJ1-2	CSAEPGFSGGYTF
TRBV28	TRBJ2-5	CASDSGTLETQYF
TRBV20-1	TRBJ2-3	CSASRRNRGTTDTQYF
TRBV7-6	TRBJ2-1	CASSRPLRTAYNEQFF
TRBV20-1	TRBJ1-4	CSAKSSATNEKLFF
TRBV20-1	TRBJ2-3	CSTAGYASTDTQYF
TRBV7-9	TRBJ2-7	CASSLVGEAQQYF
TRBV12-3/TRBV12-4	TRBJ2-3	CASRPTINRGDDTQYF
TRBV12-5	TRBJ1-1	CASAEMGSEAFF
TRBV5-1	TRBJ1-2	CASSLYSGGADGYTF
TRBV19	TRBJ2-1	CASTPGELSSNEQFF
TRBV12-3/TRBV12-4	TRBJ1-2	CATSAGFSGYTF
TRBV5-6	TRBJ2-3	CASSLGQLSTDTQYF
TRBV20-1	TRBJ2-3	CSAQSGSITDTQYF
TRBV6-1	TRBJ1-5	CASSEVWYQPQHF
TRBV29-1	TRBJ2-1	CSVSLAGGLEQFF
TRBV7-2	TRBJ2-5	CASSLDIGRYQETQYF
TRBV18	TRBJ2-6	CASSRQGPAGANVLTF
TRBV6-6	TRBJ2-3	CASSYYRGDTQYF
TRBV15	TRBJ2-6	CATSREQGEPGANVLTF
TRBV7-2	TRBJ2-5	CASSLFAGGPETQYF
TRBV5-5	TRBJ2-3	CASSWMSGRNTDTQYF
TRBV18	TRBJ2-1	CASSLGSSAYNEQFF
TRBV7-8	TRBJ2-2	CASSPRGGGVTGELFF
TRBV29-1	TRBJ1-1	CSAKGQTNTEAFF
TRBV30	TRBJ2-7	CAWSLGGGLDEQYF
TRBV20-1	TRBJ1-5	CSAIDGIYNQPQHF
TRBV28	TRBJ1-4	CASSLGHFNEKLFF
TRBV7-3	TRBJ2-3	CASSYGQGSDTQYF
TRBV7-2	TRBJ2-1	CASSSSRPGGFYNEQFF
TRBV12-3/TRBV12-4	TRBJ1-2	CASAGGGASYGYTF
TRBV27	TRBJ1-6	CASSFSLGDRGLHSPLHF
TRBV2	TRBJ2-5	CASSDSGARYF
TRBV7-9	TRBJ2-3	CASSEGSGQGIDTQYF
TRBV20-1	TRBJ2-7	CSATSGMFPEQYF
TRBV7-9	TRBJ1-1	CASSADANTEAFF
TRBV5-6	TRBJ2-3	CASSHDSGYTDTQYF
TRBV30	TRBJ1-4	CAWSPGAAEKLFF
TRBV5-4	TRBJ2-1	CASSLTGDEQFF